These T cell receptor beta chains were read from a single sample in a study of T-cell memory formation after mild COVID-19. TCRdb analysed the 5' RACE reads with MiXCR anew, one entry per CDR3 protein. The sample consists of under 150,000 distinct CDR3 sequences, 15% to 20% of them appearing once. Specimen: PBMCs or a T cell subset sorted from them (not recorded which). Receptors originate from an adult woman who had mild COVID-19 (a few samples of this study predate the infection). Cell type and time point are not known. Each CDR3 is given with its conserved first and last residue. D genes are given only for firm matches. Size is omitted from some rows. Given values are once, few, many or a class for expanded clones.

d_gene,v_gene,j_gene,abundance,CDR3aa,CDR3nt
TRBD2,TRBV5-6,TRBJ2-1,.,CASSLAVYRGTSGDDNEQFF,TGTGCCAGCAGCTTGGCAGTTTACAGGGGGACTAGCGGGGACGACAATGAGCAGTTCTTC
.,TRBV18,TRBJ2-7,few,CASSTNRPFRVGSYEQYF,TGTGCCAGCTCGACCAACCGGCCGTTCAGGGTGGGCTCCTACGAGCAGTACTTC
.,TRBV5-4,TRBJ2-7,.,CASSFWDTPYEQYF,TGTGCCAGCAGCTTCTGGGACACGCCCTACGAGCAGTACTTC
TRBD2,TRBV9,TRBJ2-7,few,CASSAGTSGTYEQYF,TGTGCCAGCAGCGCCGGGACTAGCGGAACCTACGAGCAGTACTTC
.,TRBV9,TRBJ1-1,.,CASSVVGTPGEAFF,TGTGCCAGCAGCGTAGTAGGGACTCCCGGTGAAGCTTTCTTT
.,TRBV20-1,TRBJ2-5,.,CSARAGTETQYF,TGCAGTGCTAGGGCGGGGACAGAGACCCAGTACTTC
TRBD1,TRBV24-1,TRBJ2-2,few,CATSDLKGQGITGELFF,TGTGCCACCAGTGATTTGAAGGGACAGGGAATCACCGGGGAGCTGTTTTTT
TRBD1,TRBV2,TRBJ1-2,.,CASRETGNYGYTF,TGTGCCAGCAGAGAGACAGGGAACTATGGCTACACCTTC
.,TRBV7-3,TRBJ2-5,.,CASSLTPGVETQYF,TGTGCCAGCAGCTTAACCCCCGGCGTTGAGACCCAGTACTTC
TRBD2,TRBV14,TRBJ2-1,.,CASSQPRTSADNEQFF,TGTGCCAGCAGCCAACCCCGGACTAGCGCAGACAATGAGCAGTTCTTC
.,TRBV24-1,TRBJ1-1,few,CATSDPPAREAFF,TGTGCCACCAGTGATCCACCCGCTCGGGAAGCTTTCTTT
TRBD2,TRBV5-1,TRBJ2-1,.,CASSTGGADDEQFF,TGCGCCAGCAGCACCGGGGGGGCGGACGATGAGCAGTTCTTC
.,TRBV7-3,TRBJ2-7,few,CASSLGLRSYEQYF,TGTGCCAGCAGCTTAGGACTGCGCTCCTACGAGCAGTACTTC
TRBD2,TRBV6-6,TRBJ2-1,.,CASILTSGRTYNEQFF,TGTGCCAGCATTCTGACTAGCGGGAGAACTTACAATGAGCAGTTCTTC
.,TRBV3-1,TRBJ1-2,.,CASSQDRQGNYGYTF,TGTGCCAGCAGCCAAGATCGGCAGGGGAACTATGGCTACACCTTC
.,TRBV5-1,TRBJ2-7,few,CASSLGPSHWQYF,TGCGCCAGCAGCCTCGGACCATCCCACTGGCAGTACTTC
TRBD1,TRBV7-8,TRBJ2-4,.,CASSATGEVLAKNIQYF,TGTGCCAGCAGCGCGACAGGGGAAGTCTTAGCCAAAAACATTCAGTACTTC
TRBD2,TRBV10-3,TRBJ2-3,once,CAISEETSGKAQYF,TGTGCCATCAGTGAGGAGACTAGCGGGAAGGCGCAGTATTTT
TRBD2,TRBV6-2/TRBV6-3,TRBJ2-3,few,CASRYQRDTDTQYF,TGTGCCAGCAGGTACCAGCGGGACACAGATACGCAGTATTTT
.,TRBV29-1,TRBJ2-1,once,CSVEVGGGTWEQFF,TGCAGCGTTGAAGTAGGGGGGGGGACTTGGGAGCAGTTCTTC
TRBD2,TRBV29-1,TRBJ2-2,few,CSVAPGTSGRKAGELFF,TGCAGCGTTGCCCCGGGGACTAGCGGGAGGAAGGCCGGGGAGCTGTTTTTT
TRBD2,TRBV15,TRBJ2-3,few,CATSRDRTRGGVTDTQYF,TGTGCCACCAGCAGAGATCGGACGCGGGGGGGCGTAACAGATACGCAGTATTTT
.,TRBV24-1,TRBJ2-7,.,CATSEAGDTYEQYF,TGTGCCACCAGTGAGGCAGGCGACACCTACGAGCAGTACTTC
.,TRBV4-2,TRBJ1-2,.,CASSQEMGAANYGYTF,TGTGCCAGCAGCCAAGAAATGGGGGCTGCTAACTATGGCTACACCTTC
TRBD1,TRBV6-5,TRBJ1-1,few,CATRDSGSVNTEAFF,TGTGCCACCAGGGACAGCGGTAGTGTGAACACTGAAGCTTTCTTT
.,TRBV5-5,TRBJ1-5,.,CASSQGDRQPQHF,TGTGCCAGCAGCCAAGGGGATCGGCAGCCCCAGCATTTT
.,TRBV7-3,TRBJ2-2,few,CASSPMVGPTGELFF,TGTGCCAGCAGCCCGATGGTGGGCCCCACCGGGGAGCTGTTTTTT
TRBD1,TRBV7-9,TRBJ2-3,few,CASSFGQVRDTQYF,TGTGCCAGCAGCTTCGGACAGGTTCGAGATACGCAGTATTTT
.,TRBV2,TRBJ2-3,.,CASSPQGLSSTDTQYF,TGTGCCAGCAGCCCTCAGGGGCTTTCTAGCACAGATACGCAGTATTTT
.,TRBV5-1,TRBJ2-2,few,CASSSGIESSGELFF,TGCGCCAGCAGCTCCGGGATCGAAAGTAGCGGGGAGCTGTTTTTT
.,TRBV25-1,TRBJ1-2,few,CATSLGGYGYTF,TGTGCCACTTCATTAGGTGGCTATGGCTACACCTTC
TRBD1,TRBV4-2,TRBJ2-1,many,CASSQVNKGGADEQFF,TGTGCCAGCAGCCAAGTAAATAAAGGGGGCGCAGATGAGCAGTTCTTC
TRBD2,TRBV7-8,TRBJ2-1,.,CASRGLADINEQFF,TGTGCCAGCAGGGGACTAGCGGACATCAATGAGCAGTTCTTC
.,TRBV5-6,TRBJ2-1,few,CASSLYKDEQFF,TGTGCCAGCAGTCTCTATAAGGATGAGCAGTTCTTC
TRBD2,TRBV29-1,TRBJ2-3,.,CSARLADTDTQYF,TGCAGTGCCAGACTAGCGGACACAGATACGCAGTATTTT
.,TRBV12-3/TRBV12-4,TRBJ2-3,.,CASSPPGGADTQYF,TGTGCCAGCAGTCCTCCCGGGGGCGCAGATACGCAGTATTTT
.,TRBV7-2,TRBJ2-2,.,CASSFRWGELFF,TGTGCCAGCAGCTTTAGATGGGGGGAGCTGTTTTTT
TRBD2,TRBV28,TRBJ2-2,.,CASSLTTSGHTGELFF,TGTGCCAGCAGTTTAACGACTAGCGGGCACACCGGGGAGCTGTTTTTT
.,TRBV5-1,TRBJ2-5,.,CASSLGAMPQYF,TGCGCCAGCAGCTTGGGGGCAATGCCCCAGTACTTC
.,TRBV5-6,TRBJ1-1,few,CASSLLSGRPPPEAFF,TGTGCCAGCAGCTTGTTGAGTGGGAGACCCCCCCCTGAAGCTTTCTTT
.,TRBV24-1,TRBJ2-1,.,CATSWGGIGYNEQFF,TGTGCCACCAGTTGGGGCGGGATAGGCTACAATGAGCAGTTCTTC
.,TRBV5-1,TRBJ1-2,few,CASRDTSYGYTF,TGCGCCAGCAGGGACACCTCCTATGGCTACACCTTC
.,TRBV7-8,TRBJ2-7,few,CASSVPATYEQYF,TGTGCCAGCAGCGTTCCGGCCACCTACGAGCAGTACTTC
.,TRBV7-8,TRBJ2-1,many,CASSSGLRLGNEQFF,TGTGCCAGCAGCTCGGGACTCCGACTCGGCAATGAGCAGTTCTTC
.,TRBV5-4,TRBJ2-7,.,CASSAGWSYEQYF,TGTGCCAGCAGCGCAGGGTGGTCCTACGAGCAGTACTTC
TRBD1,TRBV10-3,TRBJ1-1,.,CAISHPTGGQGTEAFF,TGTGCCATCAGTCATCCGACAGGGGGCCAGGGGACTGAAGCTTTCTTT
TRBD1,TRBV12-3/TRBV12-4,TRBJ1-4,few,CASSSQDRGGEKLFF,TGTGCCAGCAGTTCCCAGGACAGGGGAGGTGAAAAACTGTTTTTT
.,TRBV7-8,TRBJ2-1,few,CASSRARPSASYNEQFF,TGTGCCAGCAGTCGGGCCCGACCTAGCGCCTCCTACAATGAGCAGTTCTTC
TRBD1,TRBV12-3/TRBV12-4,TRBJ2-2,few,CASSPPRDRGRRTGELFF,TGTGCCAGCAGTCCCCCTCGGGACAGGGGGCGAAGGACCGGGGAGCTGTTTTTT
TRBD1,TRBV15,TRBJ2-2,few,CATSRDRTGITGELFF,TGTGCCACCAGCAGAGATCGGACAGGGATTACCGGGGAGCTGTTTTTT
.,TRBV9,TRBJ2-1,few,CASSVGFDSYNEQFF,TGTGCCAGCAGCGTAGGGTTTGATTCCTACAATGAGCAGTTCTTC